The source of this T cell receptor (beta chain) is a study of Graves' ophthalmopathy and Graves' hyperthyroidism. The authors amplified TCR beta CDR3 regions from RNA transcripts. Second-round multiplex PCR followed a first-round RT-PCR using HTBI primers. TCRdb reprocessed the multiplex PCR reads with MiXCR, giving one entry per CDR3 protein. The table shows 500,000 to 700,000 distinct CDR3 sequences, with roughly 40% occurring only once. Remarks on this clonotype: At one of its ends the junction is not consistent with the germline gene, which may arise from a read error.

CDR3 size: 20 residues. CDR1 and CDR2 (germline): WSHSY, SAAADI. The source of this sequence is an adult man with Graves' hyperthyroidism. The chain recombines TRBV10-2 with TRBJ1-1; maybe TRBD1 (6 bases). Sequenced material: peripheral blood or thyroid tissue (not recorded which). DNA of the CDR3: TGTGCCAGCAGCTATGACGGGGAGGTGTTTGGGGGGCGTGTGTACACTGAAGCTCTCTTT. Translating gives CASSYDGEVFGGRVYTEALF.